This T cell receptor beta chain derives from a study of post-analysis software for immune sequencing data. Study-level background: Recorded subtypes: relapsing-remitting, secondary progressive, progressive-relapsing; some patients unannotated. Points from the study as a whole: The normalized Chao1 diversity of multiple sclerosis patients was significantly lower than that of controls. Among a handful of TRBV segments more frequent in patients than controls were TRBV5-6, TRBV5-1 and TRBV20-1.

TCR beta cDNA libraries included unique molecular identifiers. Yield was some 540,000 cDNA molecules from about 1 to 10 million T cells. TCRdb independently ran MiXCR on the PCR reads; one entry per CDR3 protein. The data contain around 770,000 distinct CDR3 sequences, around 42% of them singletons. As regards this clonotype: Its antigen is unknown.

The V and J ends lost 3 bases and 5 bases respectively, with 8 bases between them. The CDR3 contains 12 residues. The gene calls are TRBV12-3 or TRBV12-4 and TRBJ2-7; D remains ambiguous. Sequencing input: blood. This receptor was obtained from a girl aged 5 to 17 with multiple sclerosis. CDR3 nucleotide sequence: TGTGCCAGCAGTTTCTCCGCCCACGAGCAGTACTTC. Residues: CASSFSAHEQYF.